Each of the 22 T cell receptor beta chains below was sequenced from the same sample in a study of blood T cell repertoires in COVID-19. Method: immunoSEQ multiplex PCR; TCRdb's copy keeps in-frame clones and lacks some. The table shows 70,000 to 90,000 clones, with about 84% occurring only once. Sequencing was done on a sample of peripheral blood. Receptor source: a man aged 45-60 years with active COVID-19.

The genes are TRBV7-9 and TRBJ1-5, with 8 bases identical to TRBD1. The CDR3 totals 16 residues. Germline lookup yields CDR1 SEHNR and CDR2 FQNEAQ (reference sequence). V lost 1 base to trimming and J lost 0 bases; unmatched junction nucleotides: 2. Here the CDR3 DNA reads TGTGCCAGCAGCTTAGATGACAGGGGTAGCAATCAGCCCCAGCATTTT. It encodes CASSLDDRGSNQPQHF.

This clone was recorded once. The V call is TRBV21-1, the J call TRBJ2-3; the D segment call TRBD2 is taken from the table without a DNA check. TRBV21-1 has pseudogene status. The CDR3 sequence is 15 residues long. The CDR3 coding sequence is TGTGCCAGCAGCAAAAGTAGTTCTGGCACAGATACGCAGTATTTT. Translating gives CASSKSSSGTDTQYF.

The chain is built from TRBV7-3 and TRBJ2-5, with 10 bases lining up with TRBD2. Per germline, CDR1 SGHTA and CDR2 FQGTGA. Unmatched junction bases numbered 7, after V lost 2 bases and J lost 4 bases. The CDR3 has 16 residues. The CDR3 loop reads CASSLYTLAGSETQYF. CDR3 bases: TGTGCCAGCAGCTTATACACACTAGCGGGATCAGAGACCCAGTACTTC.

The rearrangement links TRBV2 to TRBJ2-3; 7 bases are shared with TRBD1. The CDR3 runs 15 residues. Trimming at V came to 5 bases and at J to 2 bases, leaving 7 bases not matched to a gene. Per the germline V gene, CDR1 is SNHLY and CDR2 is FYNNEI. The CDR3 bases are TGTGCCAGCAGTCACCGGGACAGAGACACAGATACGCAGTATTTT. Its translation: CASSHRDRDTDTQYF.

V and J are TRBV5-8 and TRBJ1-2, with D perhaps matching TRBD1 (6 bases). Germline assignment: CDR1 SGHTS and CDR2 YDEGEE. V was clipped by 4 bases and J by 5 bases, with 9 bases between them. CDR3 length equals 12 residues. In DNA form, the CDR3 reads TGTGCCAGCAGCGGGAGGGGGTATGGCTACACCTTC. It translates to CASSGRGYGYTF.

This clone was detected a few times. V usage is TRBV20-1 and J usage is TRBJ2-4; D perhaps matches TRBD1 (6 bases). V was trimmed by 3 bases and J by 4 bases, leaving 22 bases between them. This CDR3 has 17 amino acids. Per germline, CDR1 DFQATT and CDR2 SNEGSKA (reference sequence). This CDR3 is CSASLAGGGSSKNIQYF. The CDR3 nucleotides are TGCAGTGCTAGTCTCGCCGGTGGGGGCTCCAGTAAAAACATTCAGTACTTC.

The chain has TRBV28 and TRBJ1-3, with D uncertain. Germline CDR1 is MDHEN and CDR2 is SYDVKM. V was clipped by 3 bases and J by 0 bases, with 6 bases between them. The CDR3 contains 14 residues. The CDR3 DNA follows: TGTGCCAGCAGTTTTCGCAGCTCTGGAAACACCATATATTTT. It is translated as CASSFRSSGNTIYF. Supplemented by reference TRBV28 and TRBJ1-3, the full variable domain reads DVKVTQSSRYLVKRTGEKVFLECVQDMDHENMFWYRQDPGLGLRLIYFSYDVKMKEKGDIPEGYSVSREKKERFSLILESASTNQTSMYLCASSFRSSGNTIYFGEGSWLTVV.

In its sample, this clone was seen once. The chain combines TRBV15 with TRBJ2-2, with 7 bases fitting TRBD1. Losses at the gene ends were 3 bases for V and 1 base for J; bases not matched to a gene: 2. Per the germline V gene, CDR1 is LNHNV and CDR2 is YYDKDF (reference sequence). This CDR3 spans 15 amino acids. CDR3 region: CATSRGQLNTGELFF. CDR3 nucleotide sequence: TGTGCCACCAGCAGGGGACAGTTGAACACCGGGGAGCTGTTTTTT.

This clone was observed once. The chain carries TRBV3-1 (or the pseudogene TRBV3-2) and TRBJ1-5, with TRBD1 identical over 7 bases. Trimming took 1 base from V and 7 from J; bases not matched to a gene: 10. Germline V gene lookup returns CDR1 LGHDT and CDR2 YNNKEL (reference sequence). The CDR3 sequence is 16 residues long. As DNA, the CDR3 is TGTGCCAGCAGCCAAGGGGGACAGCTCGTCAGCCAGCCCCAGCATTTT. Its protein product is CASSQGGQLVSQPQHF.

The table lists this clone with a count of one. The chain combines TRBV5-4 with TRBJ1-2; 8 nucleotides match TRBD1. V gave up 3 bases and J gave up 1 base; unmatched junction bases: 5. The CDR3 consists of 15 residues. Germline V lookup: CDR1 SGHNT, CDR2 YYREEE (reference sequence). CDR3 nucleotides: TGTGCCAGCAGCTCGGGGACAGGTGATAACTATGGCTACACCTTC. Its translation: CASSSGTGDNYGYTF.

The chain recombines TRBV5-1 with TRBJ2-2, with 11 nucleotides matching TRBD2. This CDR3 is built from 17 residues. Germline-derived CDR1 and CDR2 are SGHRS and YFSETQ. The J segment lost 3 bases and the V segment lost 0 bases, leaving 4 bases of the junction unmatched. CDR3 loop: CASSLELAGAHTGELFF. The DNA of the CDR3 is TGCGCCAGCAGCTTGGAACTAGCGGGGGCCCACACCGGGGAGCTGTTTTTT. The full variable domain, its missing parts supplied by reference TRBV5-1 and TRBJ2-2, is KAGVTQTPRYLIKTRGQQVTLSCSPISGHRSVSWYQQTPGQGLQFLFEYFSETQRNKGNFPGRFSGRQFSNSRSEMNVSTLELGDSALYLCASSLELAGAHTGELFFGEGSRLTVL.

The chain joins TRBV9 to TRBJ2-2; D is undetermined. V shed 4 bases and J shed 5 bases, with 6 bases lying between them. Germline CDR1 and CDR2: SGDLS and YYNGEE. The CDR3 is made up of 12 amino acids. CDR3 amino acids: CASSRLTGELFF. The DNA of the CDR3 is TGTGCCAGCAGCCGGTTGACCGGGGAGCTGTTTTTT.

The chain uses TRBV25-1 and TRBJ1-5; weak D call: TRBD1 (6 bases). In germline, CDR1 is MGHDK, CDR2 SYGVNS. Trimming stripped 8 bases from V and 5 bases from J, with 19 bases between. The CDR3 has 15 residues. CDR3 in amino acids: CASGAQGIGDQPQHF. CDR3 DNA sequence: TGTGCCAGCGGGGCCCAGGGGATTGGGGATCAGCCCCAGCATTTT.

The chain combines TRBV5-1 with TRBJ1-1; 7 bases line up with TRBD1. Germline V lookup: CDR1 SGHRS, CDR2 YFSETQ. This CDR3 comprises 17 residues. The ends lost 1 base at V and 0 bases at J; junction bases unmatched: 9. CDR3 region: CASSLFGRGEMNTEAFF. The CDR3 bases are TGCGCCAGCAGCTTGTTTGGCAGGGGGGAGATGAACACTGAAGCTTTCTTT.

The rearrangement joins TRBV7-6 to TRBJ1-1, with TRBD1 matching 8 bases. CDR1 and CDR2 (germline): SGHVS, FNYEAQ. The CDR3 loop spans 15 amino acids. The trim removed 1 base at V and 0 bases at J, leaving 1 base unmatched. This CDR3 is CASSLGQGMNTEAFF. As DNA, the CDR3 is TGTGCCAGCAGCTTAGGACAGGGGATGAACACTGAAGCTTTCTTT.

J is TRBJ2-1 and V is TRBV2; D gene unclear. Germline CDR1 is SNHLY and CDR2 is FYNNEI. The V end was cut by 2 bases, the J end by 5 bases, with 10 bases between. The CDR3 extends over 14 amino acids. The CDR3 here is CASSEQQHNNEQFF. CDR3 sequence (DNA): TGTGCCAGCAGTGAACAACAGCACAACAATGAGCAGTTCTTC.

The chain recombines TRBV6-6 with TRBJ2-1, with TRBD1 as a possible D gene (5 bases). Trimming removed 7 bases from V and 2 bases from J, with 15 bases in between. This CDR3 has 15 residues. Germline V CDR1 and CDR2: MNHNY, SVGAGI (reference sequence). The CDR3 protein is CASTPRTRAYNEQFF. The CDR3 region has the DNA TGTGCCAGCACCCCCCGGACAAGGGCCTACAATGAGCAGTTCTTC.

The chain employs TRBV28 and TRBJ1-5; D gene ambiguous. Per germline, CDR1 MDHEN and CDR2 SYDVKM. Trimming left V 5 bases short and J 0 bases short, with 11 bases between. The CDR3 is 15 amino acids. DNA for the CDR3: TGTGCCAGCAGTCCAATGGCCTTTAGCAATCAGCCCCAGCATTTT. This gives the protein CASSPMAFSNQPQHF.

The chain is built from TRBV19 and TRBJ2-5; a weak D match, TRBD2 (6 bases). With 5 bases removed from V and 4 bases from J, the gap between germline ends came to 17 bases. CDR3 length: 15 residues. Germline V gene sequence: CDR1 LNHDA, CDR2 SQIVND (reference sequence). The CDR3 nucleotides are TGTGCCAGTAGTTCAGGCCTAGCGCTTCGAGAGACCCAGTACTTC. Translation gives CASSSGLALRETQYF.

The chain recombines TRBV7-9 with TRBJ2-5; the D gene is possibly TRBD2 (7 bases). This CDR3 is 15 amino acids long. Trimming removed 3 bases from V and 2 bases from J, with 13 bases in between. Germline V gene lookup returns CDR1 SEHNR and CDR2 FQNEAQ (reference sequence). In DNA, the CDR3 is TGTGCCAGCAGCTTTGGGGCGGGGGCACAAGAGACCCAGTACTTC. The encoded protein is CASSFGAGAQETQYF.

This chain joins TRBV5-5 and TRBJ1-1; 10 bases are shared with TRBD1. There are 19 residues in the CDR3. Looked up from germline, CDR1 is SGHKS and CDR2 is YYEKEE (reference sequence). The J segment lost 1 base and the V segment lost 4 bases, leaving 16 bases of the junction unmatched. CDR3 sequence reads: CASSRTTTGGAKANTEAFF. CDR3 nucleotide sequence: TGTGCCAGCAGCCGAACCACGACAGGGGGCGCGAAGGCGAACACTGAAGCTTTCTTT.

In its sample, this clone was seen a few times. The chain has TRBV5-1 and TRBJ2-1, with D possibly TRBD2 on 6 matching bases. Per germline, CDR1 SGHRS and CDR2 YFSETQ. Trimming left V 4 bases short and J 6 bases short, with 17 bases between. The CDR3 is 15 residues long. The CDR3 here is CASSPTASAGNEQFF. CDR3 nucleotides: TGCGCCAGCAGCCCCACGGCTAGCGCGGGCAATGAGCAGTTCTTC.